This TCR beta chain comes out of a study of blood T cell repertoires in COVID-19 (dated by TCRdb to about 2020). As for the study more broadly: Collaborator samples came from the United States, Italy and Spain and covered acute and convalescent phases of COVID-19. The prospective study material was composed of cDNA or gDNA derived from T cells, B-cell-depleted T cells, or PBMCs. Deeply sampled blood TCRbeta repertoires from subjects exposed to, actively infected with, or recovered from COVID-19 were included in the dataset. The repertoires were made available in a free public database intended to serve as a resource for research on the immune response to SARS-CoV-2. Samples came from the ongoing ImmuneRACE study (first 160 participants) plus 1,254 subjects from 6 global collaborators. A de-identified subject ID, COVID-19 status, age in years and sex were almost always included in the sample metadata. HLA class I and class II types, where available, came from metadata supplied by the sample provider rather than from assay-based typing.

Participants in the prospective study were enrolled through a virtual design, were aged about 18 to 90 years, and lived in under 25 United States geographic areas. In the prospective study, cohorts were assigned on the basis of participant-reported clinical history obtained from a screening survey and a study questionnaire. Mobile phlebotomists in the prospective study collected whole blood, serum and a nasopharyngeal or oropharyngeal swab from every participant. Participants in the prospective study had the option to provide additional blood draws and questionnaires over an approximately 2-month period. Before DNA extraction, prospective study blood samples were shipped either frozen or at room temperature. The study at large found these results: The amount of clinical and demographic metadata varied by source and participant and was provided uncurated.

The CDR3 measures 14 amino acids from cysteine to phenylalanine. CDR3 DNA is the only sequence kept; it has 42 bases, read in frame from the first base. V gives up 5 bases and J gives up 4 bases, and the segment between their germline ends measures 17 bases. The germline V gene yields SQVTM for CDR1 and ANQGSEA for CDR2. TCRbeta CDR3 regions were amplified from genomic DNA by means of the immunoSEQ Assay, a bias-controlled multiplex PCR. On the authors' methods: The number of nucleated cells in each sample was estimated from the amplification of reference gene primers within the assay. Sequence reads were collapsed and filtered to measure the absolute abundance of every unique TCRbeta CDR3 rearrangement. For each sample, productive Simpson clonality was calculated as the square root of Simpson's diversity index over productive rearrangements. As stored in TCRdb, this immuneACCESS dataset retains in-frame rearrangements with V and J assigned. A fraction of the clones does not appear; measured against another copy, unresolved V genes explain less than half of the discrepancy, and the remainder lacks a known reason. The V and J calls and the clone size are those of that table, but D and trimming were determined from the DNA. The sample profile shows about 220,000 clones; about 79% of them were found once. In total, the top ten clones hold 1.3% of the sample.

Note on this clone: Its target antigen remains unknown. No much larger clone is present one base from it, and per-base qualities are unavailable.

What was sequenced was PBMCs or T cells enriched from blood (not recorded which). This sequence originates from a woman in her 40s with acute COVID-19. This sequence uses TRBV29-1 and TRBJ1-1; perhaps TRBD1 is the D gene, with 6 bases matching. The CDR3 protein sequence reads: CSVTLSGVGTEAFF. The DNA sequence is TGCAGCGTTACCCTTTCAGGGGTGGGCACTGAAGCTTTCTTT.